The sequence of this T cell receptor beta chain was determined in a study of metastatic and nonmetastatic thyroid tumors. About the study: Malignant and benign thyroid patients had repertoires compared in peripheral blood and tumor or nodule tissue. Study-level findings and limits: In blood and tumor, TCR beta diversity was reportedly significantly higher in malignant thyroid tumors than in benign nodules.

Source study methods: For papillary thyroid cancer, a distant-metastasis classifier was constructed from CDR3 differences observed across clinicopathological groups. TCRdb used MiXCR to call clones anew from the PCR reads. For this entry, the V and J calls and clone size follow TCRdb and not the study's own pipeline. This sample has some 39,000 clones; less than 20% occur once, and the top ten carry 20% to 25%. Germline values: CDR1 MDHEN, CDR2 SYDVKM. Trimming removed 5 bases from V and 3 bases from J; junction bases left unmatched: 7. CDR3 length: 16 amino acids. This clone was observed at least ten times. The antigen is undetermined. No patient received treatment before thyroid surgery.

The clonotype was recovered from a female donor with papillary thyroid cancer or a benign thyroid nodule (not recorded which). Some clones in this sample may be carry-over from other donors' samples. Source material: blood. J is TRBJ1-5 and V is TRBV28, with TRBD1 matching over 10 bases. CDR3 loop: CASSPSGTGVNQPQHF. In DNA, the CDR3 is TGTGCCAGCAGTCCGTCCGGGACAGGGGTCAATCAGCCCCAGCATTTT. The full variable domain, completed using reference TRBV28 and TRBJ1-5, is DVKVTQSSRYLVKRTGEKVFLECVQDMDHENMFWYRQDPGLGLRLIYFSYDVKMKEKGDIPEGYSVSREKKERFSLILESASTNQTSMYLCASSPSGTGVNQPQHFGDGTRLSIL.